Described below is a single T cell receptor beta chain sequence and its context. What it recognizes is unknown. The cDNA for TCR beta came from 5'RACE template switching with UMIs. TCRdb re-called the 5' RACE reads and shows each CDR3 protein once, DNA omitted. The sample data list about 550,000 distinct CDR3 sequences. This sample stems from a study of T cells expressing NK-cell markers. Study details: One of eight sequenced donors was HCMV-seronegative; the other seven were seropositive.

CDR1 is DFQATT, CDR2 SNEGSKA, per germline (reference sequence). The CDR3 spans 11 residues. The study's findings and limits: Dominance of the CD3+CD56-NKG2C+ fraction by these clonotypes also held in a handful of donors.

The sequenced material came from blood T cells: a sorted CD56 or NKG2C T cell subset, CD4+ or CD8+ T cells, or bulk PBMC T cells (not recorded which). The TCR comes from a man younger than 35 in good health. J is TRBJ2-1 and V is TRBV20-1. Here the CDR3 reads CSARDWGEQFF.